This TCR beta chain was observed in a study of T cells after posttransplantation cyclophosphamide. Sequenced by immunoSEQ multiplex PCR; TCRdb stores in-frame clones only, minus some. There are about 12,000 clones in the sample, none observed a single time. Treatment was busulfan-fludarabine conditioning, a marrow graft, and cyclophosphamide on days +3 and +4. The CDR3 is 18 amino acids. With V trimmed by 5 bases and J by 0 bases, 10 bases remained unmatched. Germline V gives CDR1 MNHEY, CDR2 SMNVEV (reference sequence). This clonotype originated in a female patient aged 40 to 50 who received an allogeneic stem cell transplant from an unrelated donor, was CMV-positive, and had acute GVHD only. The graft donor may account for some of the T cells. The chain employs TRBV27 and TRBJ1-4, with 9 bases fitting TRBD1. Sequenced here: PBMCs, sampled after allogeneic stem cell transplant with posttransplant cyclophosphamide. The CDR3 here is CASSKGQGKEATNEKLFF. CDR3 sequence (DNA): TGTGCCAGCAGTAAGGGACAGGGAAAGGAAGCAACTAATGAAAAACTGTTTTTT. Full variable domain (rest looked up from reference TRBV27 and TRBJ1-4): EAQVTQNPRYLITVTGKKLTVTCSQNMNHEYMSWYRQDPGLGLRQIYYSMNVEVTDKGDVPEGYKVSRKEKRNFPLILESPSPNQTSLYFCASSKGQGKEATNEKLFFGSGTQLSVL.